A selection of T cell receptor beta chains follows, all from one sample in a study of blood T cells in healthy people across ages. Each CDR3 protein gets one entry after TCRdb re-called the 5' RACE reads with MiXCR. The sample lists about 1.4 million distinct CDR3 sequences, roughly 60% occurring once. The sequencing input was blood. The origin of the receptors is a man aged 18 to 29 in good health. The CDR3 runs from the conserved cysteine through the conserved F or W. A D gene is named only where the DNA matches it firmly. Some rows have no size entry. The others give once, few or many, or a class for an expanded clone.

v_call	d_call	cdr3_length	j_call	clone_size	cdr3_nt	cdr3_aa
TRBV5-1	TRBD1	16	TRBJ1-1	few	TGCGCCAGCAGCCCCGGTTATGACAGGGCCTACACTGAAGCTTTCTTT	CASSPGYDRAYTEAFF
TRBV28	TRBD1	13	TRBJ1-1	NA	TGTGCCCGCAGTTCCGCAGGGGGTACTGAAGCTTTCTTT	CARSSAGGTEAFF
TRBV3-1	NA	12	TRBJ2-7	few	TGTGCCAGCAGCCAAGCCTGGAGAGGCCAGTACTTC	CASSQAWRGQYF
TRBV29-1	TRBD1	14	TRBJ2-7	few	TGCAGCGTTTGGGACAGGGACCCATCCTACGAGCAGTACTTC	CSVWDRDPSYEQYF
TRBV13	NA	15	TRBJ1-1	NA	TGTGCCAGCAGCTTATTCCTTCAACGGGGAACTGAAGCTTTCTTT	CASSLFLQRGTEAFF
TRBV19	NA	14	TRBJ1-6	NA	TGTGCCAGTAGTATGGGGGTCTATAATTCACCCCTCCACTTT	CASSMGVYNSPLHF
TRBV20-1	TRBD2	17	TRBJ2-3	NA	TGCAGTGCTAGAGATTTTGGGACTAGCGCTAGCACAGATACGCAGTATTTT	CSARDFGTSASTDTQYF
TRBV20-1	NA	15	TRBJ2-5	few	TGCAGTGCTCCGTTACCGGGGCCCCCCCAAGAGACCCAGTACTTC	CSAPLPGPPQETQYF
TRBV28	NA	17	TRBJ2-3	NA	TGTGCCAGCAGTAGCCCTCCTGCGGGGGCGCGGGGAGATACGCAGTATTTT	CASSSPPAGARGDTQYF
TRBV5-6	NA	14	TRBJ1-2	NA	TGTGCCAGCAGCCAACAGGGACTCTTGGATGGCTACACCTTC	CASSQQGLLDGYTF
TRBV21-1	NA	14	TRBJ1-5	NA	TGTGCCAGCAGCAAAGAAGCGGGCAATCAGCCCCAGCATTTT	CASSKEAGNQPQHF
TRBV5-1	TRBD1	13	TRBJ1-6	NA	TGCGCCAGCAGCTTTACAGGGGCTAAGGCCCTCCACTTT	CASSFTGAKALHF
TRBV20-1	TRBD1	14	TRBJ2-7	NA	TGCAGTGCTCAAGCCGGGACAGGGACCTACGAGCAGTACTTC	CSAQAGTGTYEQYF
TRBV29-1	TRBD2	15	TRBJ2-1	few	TGCAGACTCCATAGTGGGGGCGGGAGGACGGGTGAGCAGTTCTTC	CRLHSGGGRTGEQFF
TRBV6-6	TRBD1	13	TRBJ1-2	few	TGTGCCAGCAATGACAGGGCAAACTATGGCTACACCTTC	CASNDRANYGYTF
TRBV7-2	NA	13	TRBJ1-2	NA	TGTGCCAGCAGCTTAGGAGTATCTGGAGGCTACACCTTC	CASSLGVSGGYTF
TRBV6-2/TRBV6-3	NA	16	TRBJ2-5	few	TGTGCCAGCAGTTACTCTTGGCGGGGGCCACTCGGGACCCAGTACTTC	CASSYSWRGPLGTQYF
TRBV5-6	TRBD2	17	TRBJ2-1	NA	TGTGCCAGCAGCCCCCGGACTAGCGGGGTCAAATACAATGAGCAGTTCTTC	CASSPRTSGVKYNEQFF
TRBV29-1	NA	11	TRBJ2-3	few	TGCAGCGTTGATGCCGGGGATACGCAGTATTTT	CSVDAGDTQYF
TRBV10-1	NA	18	TRBJ2-1	NA	TGCGCCAGCAGCGACCAACCAAAGGGACTGGGAGCGAAAAATGAGCAGTTCTTC	CASSDQPKGLGAKNEQFF
TRBV4-3	NA	16	TRBJ2-2	NA	TGCGCCAGCAGCCAAGATCGGATCGACTCACCAGGGGAGCTGTTTTTT	CASSQDRIDSPGELFF
TRBV28	TRBD2	13	TRBJ2-3	NA	TGTGCCAGCAAGGCGGGGGGTACAGATACGCAGTATTTT	CASKAGGTDTQYF
TRBV6-2/TRBV6-3	NA	14	TRBJ2-1	once	TGTGCCAGCAGTCAAGGGCGGGGTCACAATGAGCAGTTCTTC	CASSQGRGHNEQFF
TRBV5-1	TRBD1	14	TRBJ1-2	NA	TGCGCCAGCAGCTTGGTTACAGGGGGCAAGAGCTACACCTTC	CASSLVTGGKSYTF
TRBV7-2	TRBD2	15	TRBJ2-1	many	TGTGCCAGCAGCCAAGGACTAGCGGGAGCAAATGAGCAGTTCTTC	CASSQGLAGANEQFF
TRBV7-9	TRBD2	15	TRBJ2-1	NA	TGTGCCAGCAGCTGGGTTGGGCGGGAGACCTTCGAGCAGTTCTTC	CASSWVGRETFEQFF
TRBV9	NA	17	TRBJ2-5	NA	TGTGCCAGCAGCGAAGGGGGAGGTCAGGGCGAATGGGAGACCCAGTACTTC	CASSEGGGQGEWETQYF
TRBV5-4	TRBD1	15	TRBJ2-7	NA	TGTGCCAGCAGCTTAGGCTCCGGGACAGTTTACGAGCAGTACTTC	CASSLGSGTVYEQYF
TRBV29-1	TRBD1	15	TRBJ2-1	NA	TGCAGCGTTTTACCGCGGGACAGGCCCCACAATGAGCAGTTCTTC	CSVLPRDRPHNEQFF
TRBV6-2/TRBV6-3	NA	18	TRBJ2-7	NA	TGTGCCAGCAGGAGAGGCGCAAGGGGTCCTGAATTTTCCTACGAGCAGTACTTC	CASRRGARGPEFSYEQYF
TRBV11-2	TRBD1	16	TRBJ1-2	NA	TGTGCCAGCAGGGAAGGGAGAGGGGGCGCCTGGGGTGGCTACACCTTC	CASREGRGGAWGGYTF
TRBV15	NA	13	TRBJ2-5	few	TGTGCCACCAGCAGGGGAGGTCAAGAGACCCAGTACTTC	CATSRGGQETQYF
TRBV27	NA	14	TRBJ2-7	NA	TGTGCCAGCAGCCCCTTCGAGGGGTTAGGGGAGCAGTACTTC	CASSPFEGLGEQYF
TRBV5-1	NA	15	TRBJ2-3	few	TGCGCCAGCAGCTCGACTAGGGACTTCACAGATACGCAGTATTTT	CASSSTRDFTDTQYF
TRBV25-1	NA	14	TRBJ2-5	few	TGTGCCAGCAGTGTGCTGGACGGCCAAGAGACCCAGTACTTC	CASSVLDGQETQYF
TRBV4-1	NA	15	TRBJ2-3	few	TGCGCCAGCAGCCAAATTCAGGGTTCCAGTGATACGCAGTATTTT	CASSQIQGSSDTQYF
TRBV25-1	NA	13	TRBJ1-5	NA	TGTGCCAGCAGTGGGACAGAGACTCAGATCCAGCATTTT	CASSGTETQIQHF
TRBV7-7	NA	14	TRBJ2-2	NA	TGTGCTAGCACCGAGGACAGGAACACCGGGGAGCTGTTTTTT	CASTEDRNTGELFF
TRBV20-1	NA	16	TRBJ1-1	NA	TGCAGTGCTAGAGATTTAGTGGGCTCAAGGAACACTGAAGCTTTCTTT	CSARDLVGSRNTEAFF
TRBV7-9	TRBD1	14	TRBJ2-7	many	TGTGCCAGCAGCAAGGGACAGGGGGCCTACGAGCAGTACTTC	CASSKGQGAYEQYF
TRBV29-1	NA	13	TRBJ1-1	NA	TGCAGCGATCAAGTCCCCGGAAATAGTGGAGCTTTCTTT	CSDQVPGNSGAFF
TRBV5-1	NA	17	TRBJ1-1	NA	TGCGCCAGCAGCTTGGCCGACCCCCTGGACAGGAACACTGAAGCTTTCTTT	CASSLADPLDRNTEAFF
TRBV9	TRBD2	20	TRBJ2-3	NA	TGTGCCAGCAGCGTCGACCCCGGGACTAGCGGGGGACACCCCACAGATACGCAGTATTTT	CASSVDPGTSGGHPTDTQYF
TRBV2	TRBD1	19	TRBJ1-5	few	TGTGCCAGCAGTGAAGCCGCAGGGACAGGAGCGTATAGCAATCAGCCCCAGCATTTT	CASSEAAGTGAYSNQPQHF
TRBV30	NA	12	TRBJ2-3	NA	TGTGCCTGGAGTGTCGCTCCAGATACGCAGTATTTT	CAWSVAPDTQYF
TRBV6-1	NA	16	TRBJ2-7	once	TGTACCAGCAGTGAATCCCCGCGTGTGAGCTCCTACGAGCAGTACTTC	CTSSESPRVSSYEQYF
TRBV29-1	NA	12	TRBJ2-5	NA	TGCAGCGTGCCCCAGGGGAGGGAGACCCAGTACTTC	CSVPQGRETQYF
TRBV29-1	NA	13	TRBJ2-4	few	TGCAGCGCCGGAGGGGACAATCCAAGGATTCAGTACTTC	CSAGGDNPRIQYF
TRBV7-9	TRBD2	16	TRBJ2-7	NA	TGTGCCAGCAGCCCTCCTTTGGGTAGCGGGATTGACGAGCAGTACTTC	CASSPPLGSGIDEQYF
TRBV20-1	TRBD2	13	TRBJ2-7	NA	TGCAGTGCTAGTGGACTAGCCGTCTACGAGCAGTACTTC	CSASGLAVYEQYF
TRBV27	NA	15	TRBJ2-5	NA	TGTGCCAGCAGTGCCTACGAGGGGGAACAAGAGACCCAGTACTTC	CASSAYEGEQETQYF
TRBV6-5	NA	14	TRBJ2-5	NA	TGTGCCAGCAGCTGGACATCTATAAGGGAGACCCAGTACTTC	CASSWTSIRETQYF